A single sample is the source of the 7 T cell receptor beta chains below, sequenced in a study of cytomegalovirus exposure and HLA in healthy donors (dated by TCRdb to the late 2010s). Libraries were made using the immunoSEQ multiplex PCR assay. A mixture of 60 forward primers for TCR Vbeta segments and 13 reverse primers for TCR Jbeta segments was used in the multiplex PCR. TCRdb stores this immuneACCESS table with in-frame sequences only. Part of the clones is absent; in the studies checked, under half of the shortfall reflects unresolved V genes, and no reason is known for the rest. This sample lists approximately 71,000 clones; 72% were detected once. Of the sample, 9.5% to 13% falls within the top ten clones. Sequences were obtained from PBMCs. Source of these receptors: a woman aged 40-49 years in good health and CMV-seropositive.

In DNA, the CDR3 is TGTGCCAGCAGCCCTCGCCGGGGTCTCGGGTCCCAAGAGACCCAGTACTTC. It specifies CASSPRRGLGSQETQYF. V is TRBV9 and J is TRBJ2-5, with D maybe TRBD2 (5 bases). CDR1 is SGDLS, CDR2 YYNGEE, per germline. Trimming cost V 4 bases and J 1 base, with 20 bases left between them. The length of the CDR3 is 17 residues.

The chain carries TRBV4-1 and TRBJ2-5; 8 bases map to TRBD2. The germline CDR1 and CDR2 sequences are MGHRA and YSYEKL. CDR3 length: 14 residues. Trimming took 4 bases from V and 4 from J; bases not matched to a gene: 5. This chain's CDR3 is CASSLLAGVETQYF. CDR3 DNA sequence: TGCGCCAGCAGCCTCCTAGCGGGTGTAGAGACCCAGTACTTC.

The chain has TRBV18 and TRBJ1-2, with 8 bases fitting TRBD1. This CDR3 is 14 amino acids long. CDR1 and CDR2 (germline): KGHSH, LQKENI. The trim removed 3 bases at V and 7 bases at J, leaving 7 bases unmatched. DNA of the CDR3: TGTGCCAGCTCACCCGGACAGGGCCCTGCTGGCTACACCTTC. Translating it yields CASSPGQGPAGYTF.

The chain recombines TRBV5-1 with TRBJ2-2, with 9 bases matching TRBD1. Germline CDR1 and CDR2: SGHRS and YFSETQ. CDR3 size: 16 residues. With V trimmed by 1 base and J by 6 bases, 7 bases remained unmatched. CDR3: CASSLTGGIGAGELFF. The CDR3 DNA follows: TGCGCCAGCAGCTTGACAGGGGGCATCGGCGCCGGGGAGCTGTTTTTT.

V usage is TRBV10-1 and J usage is TRBJ2-1; possibly TRBD1 for D (6 bases). Trimming took off 3 bases at V and 9 bases at J, with 18 bases between the two ends. The CDR3 totals 15 residues. Germline V lookup: CDR1 WNHNN, CDR2 SYGVQD (reference sequence). The CDR3 here is CASSDIRTATGEQFF. The CDR3 bases are TGCGCCAGCAGTGATATTCGGACTGCGACAGGTGAGCAGTTCTTC.

V and J are TRBV14 and TRBJ2-1; no definite D call. Germline values: CDR1 SGHDN, CDR2 FVKESK. CDR3 length: 13 residues. The germline V and J ends were trimmed by 0 bases and 9 bases, with 9 bases remaining between them. CDR3 coding DNA: TGTGCCAGCAGCCAAGATCTTCTGGCTGAGCAGTTCTTC. Translating it yields CASSQDLLAEQFF. Full variable domain (missing parts from reference TRBV14 and TRBJ2-1): EAGVTQFPSHSVIEKGQTVTLRCDPISGHDNLYWYRRVMGKEIKFLLHFVKESKQDESGMPNNRFLAERTGGTYSTLKVQPAELEDSGVYFCASSQDLLAEQFFGPGTRLTVL.

The chain combines TRBV5-5 with TRBJ2-5; TRBD1 matches 7 bases. This CDR3 is 14 amino acids long. Germline V gene data show CDR1 as SGHKS and CDR2 as YYEKEE (reference sequence). The V and J ends lost 4 bases and 3 bases, in that order; junction bases with no gene match: 6. In DNA form, the CDR3 reads TGTGCCAGCAGCGTGGGGACAGTCGAAGAGACCCAGTACTTC. Its protein is CASSVGTVEETQYF.